This T cell receptor beta chain was obtained from a study of blood T cell repertoires in COVID-19. In the study overall: Samples representing acute and convalescent COVID-19 were sourced from the United States, Italy and Spain. T cells, B-cell-depleted T cells, or PBMCs provided the cDNA or gDNA that served as material.

J lost 6 bases, V lost 1 base, and 9 bases had no gene match. CDR1 is SGHNT, CDR2 YYREEE, per germline (reference sequence). The CDR3 is made up of 15 amino acids. Per the study methods: Estimation of nucleated cell counts relied on the amplification of reference gene primers. The protocol was immunoSEQ multiplex PCR, while the TCRdb copy is restricted to in-frame clones and leaves out a portion. V, J and clone size are those of that table, while D and trimming were read from the DNA. The data contain about 150,000 clones, approximately 90% of them singletons. This clonotype was obtained from a woman between 40 and 50 years old with acute or convalescent COVID-19. The sample consisted of peripheral blood. The V and J genes are TRBV5-4 and TRBJ2-7; 8 nucleotides match TRBD1. CDR3 nucleotide sequence: TGTGCCAGCAGCTTGCGCGCAGGGGGCCGTGTCGAGCAGTACTTC. It translates to CASSLRAGGRVEQYF. Looking up the rest from reference TRBV5-4 and TRBJ2-7 gives the full variable domain: ETGVTQSPTHLIKTRGQQVTLRCSSQSGHNTVSWYQQALGQGPQFIFQYYREEENGRGNFPPRFSGLQFPNYSSELNVNALELDDSALYLCASSLRAGGRVEQYFGPGTRLTVT.